Reported below is one TCR beta chain. The sample originates from a study of blood T cell repertoires in COVID-19. Study-level information: Samples representing acute and convalescent COVID-19 were sourced from the United States, Italy and Spain. T cells, B-cell-depleted T cells, or PBMCs supplied cDNA or gDNA.

TCRdb's copy holds only in-frame clones and misses some; the assay was immunoSEQ multiplex PCR. In the table there are fewer than 250,000 clones, around 89% of which are singletons. Seattle participants joined during active infection and were tracked over time. The TCR was taken from a man younger than 45 with COVID-19, enrolled during active disease. The sequenced material came from peripheral blood.

Here the CDR3 reads CASSEDGGFDEQYF. CDR3 sequence (DNA): TGTGCCAGCAGTGAGGATGGGGGGTTCGACGAGCAGTACTTC. This sequence joins TRBV2 and TRBJ2-7, with a tentative D call TRBD2 (6 bases). This CDR3 is built from 14 residues. CDR1 and CDR2 from the germline V gene are SNHLY and FYNNEI. The V gene lost 3 bases and the J gene lost 5 bases, with 14 bases spanning the gap.